These 22 T cell receptor beta chains share one sample of origin, sequenced in a study of CD8 T cells in Susac syndrome (dated by TCRdb to the late 2010s). The protocol used for the library was the immunoSEQ multiplex PCR assay. RNA was extracted using the RNeasy kit, and roughly 0.45 to 1 microgram was reverse transcribed with random hexamers. Through fastp at Q25 and MiXCR, TCRdb rebuilt clones from the public reads, retaining in-frame beta chains. Duplicate CDR3 protein sequences are folded into a single record with the most common DNA and genes. In all, the sample holds around 170,000 distinct CDR3 sequences, and almost 96% of those were seen once. The top ten hold approximately 0.1% of the sample. The sequenced sample consisted of CD4+ T cells from PBMCs. These receptors came from a human donor with Susac syndrome.

This chain joins TRBV4-1 and TRBJ1-2; maybe TRBD1 (5 bases). V was trimmed by 0 bases and J by 8 bases, leaving 16 bases between them. This CDR3 contains 15 residues. The germline V gene has CDR1 MGHRA and CDR2 YSYEKL. In nucleotides, the CDR3 is TGCGCCAGCAGCCAAGATGGACACCTCCCGGGAGGCTACACCTTC. Amino acids: CASSQDGHLPGGYTF.

J is TRBJ1-2 and V is TRBV12-3 or TRBV12-4; 7 bases are shared with TRBD1. Trimming at V came to 6 bases and at J to 4 bases, leaving 5 bases not matched to a gene. The CDR3 contains 13 residues. In DNA, the CDR3 is TGTGCCAGCAGCAAACAGGGGAGCTATGGCTACACCTTC. It yields the protein CASSKQGSYGYTF.

The V and J genes are TRBV15 and TRBJ1-2; 7 bases fit TRBD1. The germline V gene has CDR1 LNHNV and CDR2 YYDKDF (reference sequence). Germline trimming cut 0 bases from V and 8 bases from J; bases unmatched to any gene: 9. The CDR3 runs to 15 residues. The CDR3 DNA follows: TGTGCCACCAGCAGAGATTATATGGAGGGGGCCGGCTACACCTTC. It specifies CATSRDYMEGAGYTF.

V and J are TRBV5-4 and TRBJ2-7; 7 positions match TRBD2. Germline lookup yields CDR1 SGHNT and CDR2 YYREEE (reference sequence). V lost 4 bases, J lost 0 bases, and 16 bases stayed unmatched. CDR3 size: 18 residues. CDR3 DNA sequence: TGTGCCAGCAGCCCCACGGGGGGAGCGCTAGCGTCCTCCTACGAGCAGTACTTC. It translates to CASSPTGGALASSYEQYF.

This chain joins TRBV20-1 and TRBJ1-5; D uncertain. Germline assignment: CDR1 DFQATT and CDR2 SNEGSKA (reference sequence). V was clipped by 3 bases and J by 4 bases, with 13 bases between them. The length of the CDR3 is 14 residues. The CDR3 DNA reads as TGCAGTGCTAGCGGGTTCAGTCTAAATCAGCCCCAGCATTTT. Its protein is CSASGFSLNQPQHF.

This chain connects TRBV29-1 to TRBJ2-7; TRBD2 is a possible D gene (6 bases). CDR3 length: 15 amino acids. Deletions cut 0 bases from V and 3 bases from J, with 15 bases between. Germline loops: CDR1 SQVTM, CDR2 ANQGSEA. The CDR3 nucleotides read TGCAGCGTTGAAGAACGGGGGACGGGGAACTACGAGCAGTACTTC. Encoded protein: CSVEERGTGNYEQYF.

The rearrangement joins TRBV12-3 or TRBV12-4 to TRBJ2-7; TRBD1 matches at 7 bases. The V segment lost 6 bases and the J segment 2 bases; nucleotides outside the gene matches: 10. This CDR3 comprises 15 residues. The CDR3: CASRHPGQPTYEQYF. The CDR3 DNA reads as TGTGCCAGCAGGCATCCGGGACAGCCTACCTACGAGCAGTACTTC.

The chain carries TRBV7-2 and TRBJ2-4, with D tentatively TRBD1 or TRBD2 (6 bases each). The CDR3 is made up of 16 amino acids. Per germline, CDR1 SGHTA and CDR2 FQGNSA. The V end lost 6 bases, the J end lost 3 bases, and 18 bases lay between the germline ends. CDR3 in amino acids: CASSLEGGLVKNIQYF. CDR3 nucleotide sequence: TGTGCCAGCAGTCTAGAAGGGGGGCTGGTCAAAAACATTCAGTACTTC.

The V and J genes are TRBV7-6 and TRBJ1-1; no clear D. There are 14 residues in the CDR3. From germline, CDR1 is SGHVS and CDR2 FNYEAQ. Trimming took 1 base from V and 1 from J, leaving 7 bases between them. The CDR3 bases are TGTGCCAGCAGCTTAGTGCCAGGGAACACTGAAGCTTTCTTT. Translation: CASSLVPGNTEAFF.

This clonotype was seen only a few times. The chain combines TRBV5-6 with TRBJ2-1; 13 bases match TRBD2. This CDR3 contains 15 residues. V trimming: 1 base; J trimming: 8 bases; junction bases outside the gene matches: 3. Germline V lookup: CDR1 SGHDT, CDR2 YYEEEE. CDR3 DNA: TGTGCCAGCAGCTTGAGGACTAGCGGGGGCGATGAGCAGTTCTTC. Translation: CASSLRTSGGDEQFF.

The chain uses TRBV4-1 and TRBJ2-7; TRBD1 might be the D (5 bases). The germline V gene encodes CDR1 MGHRA and CDR2 YSYEKL. The CDR3 has 14 residues. V lost 4 bases and J 2 bases, leaving 12 bases between the germline ends. The CDR3 here is CASSPLDMPYEQYF. The CDR3 nucleotides read TGCGCCAGCAGCCCCTTGGACATGCCCTACGAGCAGTACTTC.

The chain couples TRBV20-1 to TRBJ2-7, with D possibly TRBD2 on 5 matching bases. There are 12 residues in the CDR3. CDR1 DFQATT and CDR2 SNEGSKA come from the germline V gene (reference sequence). V was shortened by 4 bases and J by 4 bases, with 11 bases between the two germline ends. CDR3 sequence reads: CSATTRRYEQYF. CDR3 coding DNA: TGCAGTGCTACCACTAGGAGGTACGAGCAGTACTTC.

This clonotype has a single count. The chain uses TRBV5-1 and TRBJ2-7, with 9 bases that match TRBD2. V trimming: 0 bases; J trimming: 3 bases; junction bases outside the gene matches: 13. This CDR3 has 18 residues. The germline V gene encodes CDR1 SGHRS and CDR2 YFSETQ. The CDR3 bases are TGCGCCAGCAGCTTGGCCGGTGGACTAGCGCCGTCTGTCTACGAGCAGTACTTC. Its protein is CASSLAGGLAPSVYEQYF.

Only one count was recorded for this clonotype. The chain joins TRBV6-5 to TRBJ1-2; D might be TRBD1 (5 bases). V was cut by 0 bases and J by 7 bases, with 12 bases left in between. The germline CDR1 and CDR2 sequences are MNHEY and SVGAGI. The CDR3 is made up of 14 amino acids. The CDR3 DNA sequence: TGTGCCAGCAGTTACTCGAGGGGTGTGGGTGGCTACACCTTC. Translated, it gives CASSYSRGVGGYTF.

The gene calls are TRBV20-1 and TRBJ1-5, with no clear D. Germline CDR1 is DFQATT and CDR2 is SNEGSKA (reference sequence). V shed 4 bases and J shed 2 bases, with 12 bases lying between them. The CDR3 sequence is 14 residues long. The CDR3 nucleotides read TGCAGTGCTATCGACGGGTCCCGCAATCAGCCCCAGCATTTT. Translated: CSAIDGSRNQPQHF.

J is TRBJ2-5 and V is TRBV7-8; a possible D gene is TRBD2 (6 bases). The CDR3 has 13 residues. V lost 5 bases, J lost 5 bases, and 12 bases lay in between. The germline CDR1 and CDR2 sequences are SGHVS and FQNEAQ. The CDR3 nucleotides are TGTGCCAGCAGCCTGGACTACAGGGAGACCCAGTACTTC. Amino acids: CASSLDYRETQYF.

The chain carries TRBV14 and TRBJ1-2, with no clear D. The germline V gene encodes CDR1 SGHDN and CDR2 FVKESK. This CDR3 is 12 amino acids long. V was shortened by 3 bases and J by 1 base, with 3 bases between the two germline ends. CDR3 bases: TGTGCCAGCAGCCAGTTTAACTATGGCTACACCTTC. Translated: CASSQFNYGYTF.

This chain uses TRBV14 with TRBJ1-1, with a possible D match to TRBD1 (5 bases). Trimming pared 1 base from V and 3 bases from J, leaving 9 bases between. Per the germline V gene, CDR1 is SGHDN and CDR2 is FVKESK. The CDR3 is 14 residues long. CDR3 sequence (DNA): TGTGCCAGCAGCCAAGCGCAGGGCCACACTGAAGCTTTCTTT. It is translated as CASSQAQGHTEAFF.

Notes on this clonotype: At one end the junction does not follow the germline gene, possibly because of a read error. The chain links TRBV7-7 to TRBJ2-1, with D tentatively TRBD1 (5 bases). This CDR3 region has 13 residues. Germline CDR1 SSHAT, CDR2 FNYEAQ (reference sequence). The chain's CDR3 is CASSLTGAGEQFF. DNA of the CDR3: TGTGCTAGCAGCTTAACAGGAGCTGGTGAGCAGTTCTTC.

V gene TRBV3-1 combines with J gene TRBJ2-5; D uncertain. Germline values: CDR1 LGHDT, CDR2 YNNKEL (reference sequence). This CDR3 comprises 13 residues. Trimming removed 3 bases at V and 5 bases at J, with 10 bases between. The CDR3 DNA is TGTGCCAGCAGCCATATTCCCAGGGAGACCCAGTACTTC. Translation gives CASSHIPRETQYF.

J is TRBJ1-3 and V is TRBV30; D gene ambiguous. V was cut by 4 bases and J by 0 bases, with 7 bases left in between. Germline CDR1 GTSNPN, CDR2 SVGIG (reference sequence). This CDR3 is built from 13 residues. The CDR3 coding sequence is TGTGCCTGGATTACAGCCTCTGGAAACACCATATATTTT. This gives the protein CAWITASGNTIYF.

This clonotype was recorded only once. The rearrangement joins TRBV5-6 to TRBJ2-7; a possible D gene is TRBD2 (5 bases). Trimming took off 4 bases at V and 0 bases at J, with 17 bases between the two ends. Germline assignment: CDR1 SGHDT and CDR2 YYEEEE. The CDR3 has 16 residues. The CDR3 loop reads CASSTLLERSSYEQYF. CDR3 sequence (DNA): TGTGCCAGCAGCACCCTACTAGAAAGGAGCTCCTACGAGCAGTACTTC.